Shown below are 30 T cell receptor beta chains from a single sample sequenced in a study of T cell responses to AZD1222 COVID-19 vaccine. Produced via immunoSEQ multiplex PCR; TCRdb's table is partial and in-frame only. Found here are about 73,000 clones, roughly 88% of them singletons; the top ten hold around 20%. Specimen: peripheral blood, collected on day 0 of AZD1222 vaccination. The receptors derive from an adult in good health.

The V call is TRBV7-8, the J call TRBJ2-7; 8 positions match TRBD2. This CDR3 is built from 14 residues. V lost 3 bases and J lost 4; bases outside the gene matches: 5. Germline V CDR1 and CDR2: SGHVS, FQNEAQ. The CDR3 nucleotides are TGTGCCAGCAGCTTGACTAGCGTAGGGTACGAGCAGTACTTC. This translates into CASSLTSVGYEQYF. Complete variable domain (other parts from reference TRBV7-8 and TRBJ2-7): GAGVSQSPRYKVAKRGQDVALRCDPISGHVSLFWYQQALGQGPEFLTYFQNEAQLDKSGLPSDRFFAERPEGSVSTLKIQRTQQEDSAVYLCASSLTSVGYEQYFGPGTRLTVT.

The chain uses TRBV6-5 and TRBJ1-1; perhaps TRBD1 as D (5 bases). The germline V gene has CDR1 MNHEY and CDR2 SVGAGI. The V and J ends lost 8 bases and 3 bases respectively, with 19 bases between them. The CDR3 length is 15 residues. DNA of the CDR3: TGTGCCAGCCGCGTAACTGGGGGGTTCGACACTGAAGCTTTCTTT. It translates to CASRVTGGFDTEAFF.

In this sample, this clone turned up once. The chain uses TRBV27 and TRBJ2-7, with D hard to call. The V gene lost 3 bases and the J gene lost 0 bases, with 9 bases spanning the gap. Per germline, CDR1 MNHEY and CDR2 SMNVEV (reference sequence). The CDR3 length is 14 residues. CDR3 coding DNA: TGTGCCAGCAGTTTGACAACCCTCTCCTACGAGCAGTACTTC. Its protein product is CASSLTTLSYEQYF.

This CDR3 reads CASSLGPFNEQFF. The DNA for the CDR3 is TGTGCCAGCAGTTTAGGTCCATTCAATGAGCAGTTCTTC. This chain uses TRBV28 with TRBJ2-1, with D hard to call. CDR1 is MDHEN, CDR2 SYDVKM, per germline. The CDR3 extends over 13 amino acids. V lost 2 bases and J lost 6, with 8 bases in between. Full variable domain (rest looked up from reference TRBV28 and TRBJ2-1): DVKVTQSSRYLVKRTGEKVFLECVQDMDHENMFWYRQDPGLGLRLIYFSYDVKMKEKGDIPEGYSVSREKKERFSLILESASTNQTSMYLCASSLGPFNEQFFGPGTRLTVL.

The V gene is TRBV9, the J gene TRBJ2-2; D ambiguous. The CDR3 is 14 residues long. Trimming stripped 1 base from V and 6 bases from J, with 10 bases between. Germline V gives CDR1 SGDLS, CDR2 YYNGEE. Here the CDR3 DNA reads TGTGCCAGCAGCGTATATTATTCGGCCGGGGAGCTGTTTTTT. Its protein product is CASSVYYSAGELFF. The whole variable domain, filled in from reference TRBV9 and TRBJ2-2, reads DSGVTQTPKHLITATGQRVTLRCSPRSGDLSVYWYQQSLDQGLQFLIQYYNGEERAKGNILERFSAQQFPDLHSELNLSSLELGDSALYFCASSVYYSAGELFFGEGSRLTVL.

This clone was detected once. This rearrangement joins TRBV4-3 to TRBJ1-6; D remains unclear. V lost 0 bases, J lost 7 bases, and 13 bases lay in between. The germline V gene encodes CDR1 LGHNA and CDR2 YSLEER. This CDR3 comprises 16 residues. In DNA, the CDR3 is TGCGCCAGCAGCCAAGATTGGCGGGTGGAGAATTCACCCCTCCACTTT. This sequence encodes CASSQDWRVENSPLHF.

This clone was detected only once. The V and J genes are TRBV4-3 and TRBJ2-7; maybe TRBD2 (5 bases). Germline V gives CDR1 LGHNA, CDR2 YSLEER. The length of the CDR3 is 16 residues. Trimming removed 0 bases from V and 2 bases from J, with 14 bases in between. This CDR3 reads CASSQDLGALAYEQYF. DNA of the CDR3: TGCGCCAGCAGCCAAGATCTGGGAGCTTTAGCCTACGAGCAGTACTTC.

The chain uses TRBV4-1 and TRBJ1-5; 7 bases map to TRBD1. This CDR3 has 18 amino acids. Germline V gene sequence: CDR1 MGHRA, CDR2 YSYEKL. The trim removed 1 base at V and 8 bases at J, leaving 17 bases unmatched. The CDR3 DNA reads TGCGCCAGCAGCCAAGCTTCTTCAGGGGGTTTTTCTCAGAAGCCCCAGCATTTT. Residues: CASSQASSGGFSQKPQHF.

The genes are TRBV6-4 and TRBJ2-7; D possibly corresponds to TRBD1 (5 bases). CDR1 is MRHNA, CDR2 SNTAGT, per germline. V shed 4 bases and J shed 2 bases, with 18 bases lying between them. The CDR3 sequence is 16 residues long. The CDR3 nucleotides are TGTGCCAGCAGTGTAGGTAGAGCCCTAGGGGCCTACGAGCAGTACTTC. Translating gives CASSVGRALGAYEQYF.

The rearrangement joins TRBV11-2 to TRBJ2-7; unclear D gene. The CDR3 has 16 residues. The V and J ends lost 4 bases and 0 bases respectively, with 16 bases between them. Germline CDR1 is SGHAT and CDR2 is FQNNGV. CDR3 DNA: TGTGCCAGCAGCTCTACTCAATCGCATCTCTCCTACGAGCAGTACTTC. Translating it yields CASSSTQSHLSYEQYF.

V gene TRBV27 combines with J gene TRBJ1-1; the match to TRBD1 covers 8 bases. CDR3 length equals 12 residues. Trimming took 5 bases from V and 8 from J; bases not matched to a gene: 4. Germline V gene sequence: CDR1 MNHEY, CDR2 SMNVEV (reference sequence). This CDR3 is CASSLRQGEAFF. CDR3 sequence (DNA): TGTGCCAGCAGTCTGCGACAGGGGGAAGCTTTCTTT.

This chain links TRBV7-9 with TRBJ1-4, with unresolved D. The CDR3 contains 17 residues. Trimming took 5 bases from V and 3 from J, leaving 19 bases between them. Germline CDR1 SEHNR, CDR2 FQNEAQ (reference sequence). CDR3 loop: CASSLPADGVPNEKLFF. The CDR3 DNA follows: TGTGCCAGCAGCCTACCTGCGGACGGGGTGCCTAATGAAAAACTGTTTTTT.

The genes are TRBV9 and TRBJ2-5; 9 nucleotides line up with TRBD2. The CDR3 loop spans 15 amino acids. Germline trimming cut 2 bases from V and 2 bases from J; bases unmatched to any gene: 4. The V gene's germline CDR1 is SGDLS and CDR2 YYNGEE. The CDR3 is CASSVQAGGQETQYF. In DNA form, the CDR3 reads TGTGCCAGCAGCGTCCAAGCGGGGGGACAAGAGACCCAGTACTTC.

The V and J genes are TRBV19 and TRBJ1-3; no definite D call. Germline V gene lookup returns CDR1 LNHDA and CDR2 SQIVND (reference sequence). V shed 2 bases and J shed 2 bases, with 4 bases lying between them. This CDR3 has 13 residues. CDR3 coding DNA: TGTGCCAGTAGTATAACAGCTGGAAACACCATATATTTT. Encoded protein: CASSITAGNTIYF.

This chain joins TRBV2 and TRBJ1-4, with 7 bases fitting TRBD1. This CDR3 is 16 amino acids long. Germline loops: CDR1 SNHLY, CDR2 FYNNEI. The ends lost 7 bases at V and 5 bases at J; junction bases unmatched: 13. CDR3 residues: CASKGPSGGNNEKLFF. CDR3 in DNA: TGTGCCAGCAAGGGTCCCTCAGGGGGGAACAATGAAAAACTGTTTTTT.

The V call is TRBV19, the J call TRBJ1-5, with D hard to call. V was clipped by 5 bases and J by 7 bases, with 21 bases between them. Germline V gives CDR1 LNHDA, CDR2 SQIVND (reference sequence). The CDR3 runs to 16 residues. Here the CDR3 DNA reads TGTGCCAGTAGTGCCGACCGGACGAATTCGGGGCAGCCCCAGCATTTT. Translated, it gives CASSADRTNSGQPQHF.

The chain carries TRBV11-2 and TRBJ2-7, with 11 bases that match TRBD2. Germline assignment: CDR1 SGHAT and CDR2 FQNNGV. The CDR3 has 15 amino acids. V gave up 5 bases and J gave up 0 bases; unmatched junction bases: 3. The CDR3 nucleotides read TGTGCCAGCAGCGGGACTAGCGGCCCCTCCTACGAGCAGTACTTC. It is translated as CASSGTSGPSYEQYF. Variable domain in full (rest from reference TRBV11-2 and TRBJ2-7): EAGVAQSPRYKIIEKRQSVAFWCNPISGHATLYWYQQILGQGPKLLIQFQNNGVVDDSQLPKDRFSAERLKGVDSTLKIQPAKLEDSAVYLCASSGTSGPSYEQYFGPGTRLTVT.

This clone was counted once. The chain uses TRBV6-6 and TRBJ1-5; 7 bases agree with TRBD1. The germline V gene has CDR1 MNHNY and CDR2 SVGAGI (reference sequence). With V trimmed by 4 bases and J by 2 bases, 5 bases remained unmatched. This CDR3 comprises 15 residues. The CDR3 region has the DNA TGTGCCAGCAGTTTTAGACAGGGCCGCAATCAGCCCCAGCATTTT. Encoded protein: CASSFRQGRNQPQHF.

The CDR3 nucleotides are TGTGCCAGCAGCTCCATAGCGGGCAAAGAGACCCAGTACTTC. The encoded protein is CASSSIAGKETQYF. J is TRBJ2-5 and V is TRBV11-2, with TRBD2 matching 7 bases. CDR3 length equals 14 residues. Per the germline V gene, CDR1 is SGHAT and CDR2 is FQNNGV. Trimming took 4 bases from V and 3 from J; bases not matched to a gene: 5.

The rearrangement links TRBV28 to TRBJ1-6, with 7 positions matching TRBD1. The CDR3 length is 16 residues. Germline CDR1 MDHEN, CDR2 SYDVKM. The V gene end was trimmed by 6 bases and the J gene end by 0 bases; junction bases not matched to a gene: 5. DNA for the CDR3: TGTGCCAGCAGGGGGGACAGAAGCTCCTATAATTCACCCCTCCACTTT. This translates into CASRGDRSSYNSPLHF.

CDR3 in DNA: TGTGCCAGCAGTACTAGCGTCGGGGAGCTGTTTTTT. Residues: CASSTSVGELFF. The chain links TRBV5-6 to TRBJ2-2, with 7 nucleotides matching TRBD2. This CDR3 contains 12 residues. The trim removed 5 bases at V and 7 bases at J, leaving 2 bases unmatched. The germline V gene encodes CDR1 SGHDT and CDR2 YYEEEE.

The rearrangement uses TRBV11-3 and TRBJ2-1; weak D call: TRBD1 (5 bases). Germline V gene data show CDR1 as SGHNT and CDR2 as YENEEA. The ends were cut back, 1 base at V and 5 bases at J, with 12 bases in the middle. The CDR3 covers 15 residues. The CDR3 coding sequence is TGTGCCAGCAGCTTAGGTCATTCGACAGACAATGAGCAGTTCTTC. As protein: CASSLGHSTDNEQFF.

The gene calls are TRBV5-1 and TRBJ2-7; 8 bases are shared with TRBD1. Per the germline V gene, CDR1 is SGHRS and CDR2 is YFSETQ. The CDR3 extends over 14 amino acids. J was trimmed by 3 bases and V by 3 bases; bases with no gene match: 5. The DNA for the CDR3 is TGCGCCAGCAGCTCCCGGGACAGGTTCTACGAGCAGTACTTC. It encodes CASSSRDRFYEQYF. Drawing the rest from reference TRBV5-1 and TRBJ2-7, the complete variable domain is KAGVTQTPRYLIKTRGQQVTLSCSPISGHRSVSWYQQTPGQGLQFLFEYFSETQRNKGNFPGRFSGRQFSNSRSEMNVSTLELGDSALYLCASSSRDRFYEQYFGPGTRLTVT.

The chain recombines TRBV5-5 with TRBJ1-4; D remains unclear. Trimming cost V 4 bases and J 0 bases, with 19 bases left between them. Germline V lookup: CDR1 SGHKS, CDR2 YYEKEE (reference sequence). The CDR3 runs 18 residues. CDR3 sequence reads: CASSPWALEGATNEKLFF. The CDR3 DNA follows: TGTGCCAGCAGCCCCTGGGCCCTCGAGGGTGCAACTAATGAAAAACTGTTTTTT.

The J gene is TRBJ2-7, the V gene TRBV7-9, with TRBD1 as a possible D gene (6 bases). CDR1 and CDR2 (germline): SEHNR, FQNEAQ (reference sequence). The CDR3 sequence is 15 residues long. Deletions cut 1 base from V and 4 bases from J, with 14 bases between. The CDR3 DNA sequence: TGTGCCAGCAGCTTAGTTGAGGGGCAGGGGTACGAGCAGTACTTC. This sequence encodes CASSLVEGQGYEQYF.

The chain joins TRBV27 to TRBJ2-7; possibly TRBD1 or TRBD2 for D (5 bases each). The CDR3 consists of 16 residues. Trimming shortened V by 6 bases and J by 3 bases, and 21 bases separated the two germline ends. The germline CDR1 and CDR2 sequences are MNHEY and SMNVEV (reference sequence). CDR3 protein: CASSDYRQSLFYEQYF. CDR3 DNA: TGTGCCAGCAGCGACTACCGACAGTCGTTGTTCTACGAGCAGTACTTC.

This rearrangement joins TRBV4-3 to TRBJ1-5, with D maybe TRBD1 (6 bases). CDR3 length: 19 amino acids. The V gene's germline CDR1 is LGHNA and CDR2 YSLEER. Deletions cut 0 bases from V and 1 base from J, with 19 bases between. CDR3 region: CASSQDAQGPWGSNQPQHF. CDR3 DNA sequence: TGCGCCAGCAGCCAAGATGCCCAGGGGCCCTGGGGAAGCAATCAGCCCCAGCATTTT.

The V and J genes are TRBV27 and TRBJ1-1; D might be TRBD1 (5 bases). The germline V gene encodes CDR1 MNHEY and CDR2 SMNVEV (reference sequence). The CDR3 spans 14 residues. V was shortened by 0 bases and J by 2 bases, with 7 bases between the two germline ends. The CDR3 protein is CASSLSRVNTEAFF. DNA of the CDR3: TGTGCCAGCAGTTTATCCAGGGTCAACACTGAAGCTTTCTTT.

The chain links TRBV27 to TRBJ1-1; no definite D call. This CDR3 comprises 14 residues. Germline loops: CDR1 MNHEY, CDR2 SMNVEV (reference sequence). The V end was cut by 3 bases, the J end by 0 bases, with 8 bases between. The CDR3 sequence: CASSFNGLNTEAFF. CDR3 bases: TGTGCCAGCAGTTTTAATGGCTTGAACACTGAAGCTTTCTTT.

The DNA of the CDR3 is TGCGCCAGCAGCCTACCGGACCCGGAAGCTTTCTTT. Protein sequence: CASSLPDPEAFF. This chain uses TRBV5-1 with TRBJ1-1; no reliable D call. V was pared by 4 bases and J by 8 bases, with 12 bases between. Germline CDR1 and CDR2: SGHRS and YFSETQ. CDR3 size: 12 residues.